The rows below give T cell receptor beta chains drawn from one sample of a study of beta chain features in type 1 diabetes. Sequencing was performed with immunoSEQ multiplex PCR; in TCRdb, only in-frame clones are kept and a portion is missing. The sample holds 860,000 or so clones, 17% seen once. The sequencing input was naive CD4+ T cells from blood. The receptors come from a woman under 30 in good health. The CDR3 runs from the conserved cysteine through the conserved F or W. Each record gives: V gene, clone size, J gene, D gene, CDR3 protein, CDR3 DNA. D genes are given only for firm matches. Clone size is shown for a subset of rows, as once, few, many or a class of expanded clone.

V: TRBV5-4; size: NA; J: TRBJ2-7; D: NA; CDR3: CASSLGRNYEQYF; DNA: TGTGCCAGCAGCTTGGGACGGAACTACGAGCAGTACTTC
V: TRBV7-2; size: NA; J: TRBJ1-5; D: NA; CDR3: CASSLDSNQPQHF; DNA: TGTGCCAGCAGCTTAGACTCCAATCAGCCCCAGCATTTT
V: TRBV5-1; size: few; J: TRBJ1-2; D: TRBD1; CDR3: CASSFHPTGRSDYGYTF; DNA: TGCGCCAGCAGCTTCCACCCGACAGGGCGGAGCGACTATGGCTACACCTTC
V: TRBV28; size: NA; J: TRBJ2-2; D: NA; CDR3: CASRLNTGELFF; DNA: TGTGCCAGCAGGCTTAACACCGGGGAGCTGTTTTTT
V: TRBV29-1; size: few; J: TRBJ2-5; D: NA; CDR3: CSVTEVAETQYF; DNA: TGCAGCGTTACCGAGGTAGCCGAGACCCAGTACTTC
V: TRBV10-3; size: NA; J: TRBJ2-2; D: TRBD1; CDR3: CAISGTGGTGELFF; DNA: TGTGCCATCAGTGGGACAGGGGGCACCGGGGAGCTGTTTTTT
V: TRBV19; size: NA; J: TRBJ2-4; D: TRBD2; CDR3: CASSIPVGAGKNIQYF; DNA: TGTGCCAGTAGTATTCCCGTGGGAGCGGGAAAAAACATTCAGTACTTC
V: TRBV19; size: NA; J: TRBJ2-1; D: TRBD2; CDR3: CASLPSGRKAVSEQFF; DNA: TGTGCCAGTCTGCCTAGCGGGAGAAAGGCGGTTAGTGAGCAGTTCTTC
V: TRBV11-2; size: few; J: TRBJ2-1; D: TRBD2; CDR3: CASSLVGRSSGTLTNEQFF; DNA: TGTGCCAGCAGCTTAGTTGGAAGGTCTAGCGGGACCCTTACAAATGAGCAGTTCTTC
V: TRBV5-4; size: few; J: TRBJ2-1; D: TRBD2; CDR3: CASSLSGRGFNNEQFF; DNA: TGTGCCAGCAGCTTGAGCGGGAGGGGTTTCAACAATGAGCAGTTCTTC
V: TRBV19; size: few; J: TRBJ2-1; D: TRBD2; CDR3: CASSAPGTRINNEQFF; DNA: TGTGCCAGTAGTGCCCCCGGGACTAGGATAAACAATGAGCAGTTCTTC